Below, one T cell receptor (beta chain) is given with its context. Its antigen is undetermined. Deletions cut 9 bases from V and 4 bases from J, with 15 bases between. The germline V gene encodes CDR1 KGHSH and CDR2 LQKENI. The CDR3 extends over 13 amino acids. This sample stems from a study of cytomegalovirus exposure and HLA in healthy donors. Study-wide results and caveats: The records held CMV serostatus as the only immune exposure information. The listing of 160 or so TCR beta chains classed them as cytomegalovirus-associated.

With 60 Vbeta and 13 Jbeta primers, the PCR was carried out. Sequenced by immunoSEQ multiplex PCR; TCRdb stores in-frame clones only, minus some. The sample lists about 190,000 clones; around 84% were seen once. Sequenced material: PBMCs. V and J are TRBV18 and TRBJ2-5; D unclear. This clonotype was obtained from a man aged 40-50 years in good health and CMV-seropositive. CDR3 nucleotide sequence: TGTGCCAGTTCAAGATCTCGCGGAGAGACCCAGTACTTC. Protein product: CASSRSRGETQYF.